This TCR beta chain originates from a study of T cell responses to AZD1222 COVID-19 vaccine. Here immunoSEQ multiplex PCR was the method, and the copy in TCRdb shows in-frame clones only, minus some. This table has roughly 93,000 clones, around 85% appearing once. The V gene's germline CDR1 is LGHNT and CDR2 FRNRAP. The CDR3 contains 16 residues. Trimming stripped 3 bases from V and 6 bases from J, with 18 bases between. The source is an adult in good health. The sequencing here drew on peripheral blood, taken on day 0 of AZD1222 vaccination. The chain has TRBV12-5 and TRBJ1-5; D perhaps matches TRBD1 (6 bases). The CDR3 sequence: CASGFDSGAPGQPQHF. The CDR3 DNA is TGTGCTAGTGGTTTTGACTCAGGGGCGCCGGGTCAGCCCCAGCATTTT.